This T cell receptor beta chain was recovered during a study of OX40 agonist ivuxolimab in advanced cancers. CDR1 is GTSNPN, CDR2 SVGIG, per germline (reference sequence). The CDR3 is made up of 17 amino acids. V lost 0 bases to trimming and J lost 1 base, with 16 bases between them. This clone occurred once. Sequencing was performed with immunoSEQ multiplex PCR; in TCRdb, only in-frame clones are kept and a portion is missing. The sample holds tens of thousands of clones; 75% to 90% are singletons and the top ten take about 5.1%. The genes are TRBV30 and TRBJ1-5, with D perhaps TRBD1 (6 bases). The receptor's source is an adult with an advanced solid tumor such as melanoma, head and neck, liver or kidney cancer. Here the sequenced sample was CD4+ or CD8+ T cells sorted from blood, taken in a trial of the OX40 agonist ivuxolimab. The CDR3 spells CAWSVGGGRGSNQPQHF. For the CDR3, the DNA is TGTGCCTGGAGTGTTGGGGGGGGCCGGGGGAGCAATCAGCCCCAGCATTTT.